The 29 T cell receptor beta chains given below trace back to one sample, sequenced in a study of response to subunit inactivated influenza vaccine. Each CDR3 protein is one row after TCRdb ran MiXCR on the RT-PCR reads. The sample yields 800,000 to 1,000,000 distinct CDR3 sequences, over 20% seen once. The sample consisted of PBMCs from blood, taken less than 6 days after vaccination. The source of these receptors is a man aged 50 or older who received an inactivated influenza vaccine.

The sample holds a few counts of this clonotype. The genes are TRBV4-2 and TRBJ2-7; TRBD2 might be the D (5 bases). CDR1 is LGHNA, CDR2 YNFKEQ, per germline. Trimming removed 5 bases at V and 2 bases at J, with 16 bases between. The CDR3 sequence is 15 residues long. This chain's CDR3 is CASSFEGGRAYEQYF. The CDR3 nucleotides are TGTGCCAGCAGCTTTGAGGGCGGTCGCGCCTACGAGCAGTACTTC.

This clonotype has a count of ten or more. This sequence joins TRBV20-1 and TRBJ2-5, with 11 positions matching TRBD1. Per germline, CDR1 DFQATT and CDR2 SNEGSKA (reference sequence). The CDR3 covers 16 residues. J was trimmed by 5 bases and V by 0 bases; bases with no gene match: 8. This CDR3 is CSARDLSDRGLETQYF. The CDR3 DNA follows: TGCAGTGCTAGAGATCTTTCGGACAGGGGGCTGGAGACCCAGTACTTC.

This chain links TRBV20-1 with TRBJ1-5, with TRBD1 matching 8 bases. Germline V gene sequence: CDR1 DFQATT, CDR2 SNEGSKA (reference sequence). The CDR3 contains 18 residues. Losses at the gene ends were 5 bases for V and 0 bases for J; bases not matched to a gene: 15. This chain's CDR3 is CSARSPGQGSISNQPQHF. CDR3 in DNA: TGCAGTGCTCGAAGCCCCGGACAGGGTTCCATTAGCAATCAGCCCCAGCATTTT.

The V gene is TRBV28, the J gene TRBJ2-7; D remains unclear. Trimming removed 6 bases at V and 7 bases at J, with 10 bases between. The CDR3 runs to 11 residues. Germline assignment: CDR1 MDHEN and CDR2 SYDVKM. The CDR3 here is CASSRNREQYF. The CDR3 bases are TGTGCCAGCAGCCGCAACCGGGAGCAGTACTTC.

This clonotype was picked up a small number of times. V and J are TRBV5-6 and TRBJ2-5; D is ambiguous. The CDR3 has 14 residues. Germline values: CDR1 SGHDT, CDR2 YYEEEE. The V end lost 5 bases, the J end lost 5 bases, and 16 bases lay between the germline ends. The CDR3: CASSALQATETQYF. CDR3 nucleotides: TGTGCCAGCAGTGCCCTCCAGGCTACGGAGACCCAGTACTTC.

Regarding this clonotype: One junction end does not reproduce the germline sequence, and a read error may be involved. The chain combines TRBV5-4 with TRBJ2-7; D possibly uses TRBD1 or TRBD2 (5 bases each). CDR1 and CDR2 from the germline V gene are SGHNT and YYREEE (reference sequence). The CDR3 is 14 residues long. CDR3 amino acids: CASSTGPGSSEQYF. In DNA form, the CDR3 reads TGTGCCAGCAGCACGGGACCCGGCTCCTCCGAGCAGTACTTC.

The CDR3, as DNA: TGTGCCAGCAACAGACTAGCGGGAGGCCACGACTATGAGCAGTTCTTC. This sequence encodes CASNRLAGGHDYEQFF. The rearrangement joins TRBV12-3 or TRBV12-4 to TRBJ2-1, with TRBD2 identical over 13 bases. With V trimmed by 7 bases and J by 8 bases, 11 bases remained unmatched. This CDR3 has 16 amino acids.

This clonotype was seen a handful of times. This chain connects TRBV4-2 to TRBJ2-1; 10 bases agree with TRBD2. With V trimmed by 0 bases and J by 7 bases, 18 bases remained unmatched. Germline CDR1 reads LGHNA; CDR2 reads YNFKEQ. CDR3 length: 20 residues. In nucleotides, the CDR3 is TGTGCCAGCAGCCAAGAGGTGGGTACCCTAGCGGGAGCAACTTGGAATGAGCAGTTCTTC. Translation: CASSQEVGTLAGATWNEQFF.

A few counts support this clonotype. This sequence joins TRBV7-2 and TRBJ1-1, with D possibly being TRBD1 (5 bases). The germline CDR1 and CDR2 sequences are SGHTA and FQGNSA. The CDR3 runs 15 residues. Between the trimmed V and J ends, which lost 0 bases and 0 bases, there was a span of 8 bases. The CDR3 DNA follows: TGTGCCAGCAGCTTAGCGTGGGGGTTGAACACTGAAGCTTTCTTT. It codes for CASSLAWGLNTEAFF.

This clonotype has ten or more counts. One end of the junction varies from germline; a read error may be responsible. This chain joins TRBV7-9 and TRBJ2-7, with D tentatively TRBD1 (5 bases). CDR3 length equals 13 residues. Germline lookup yields CDR1 SEHNR and CDR2 FQNEAQ (reference sequence). The CDR3 DNA follows: TGCGCCAGCAGCTTGGATACAGGATACGAGCAGTACTTC. Translation gives CASSLDTGYEQYF.

The rearrangement joins TRBV6-1 to TRBJ2-3; tentative D call: TRBD2 (6 bases). Germline values: CDR1 MNHNS, CDR2 SASEGT. The V and J ends lost 4 bases and 0 bases respectively, with 11 bases between them. This CDR3 spans 15 amino acids. CDR3 sequence: CASSALGTSTDTQYF. In DNA form, the CDR3 reads TGTGCCAGCAGTGCCCTTGGGACTAGCACAGATACGCAGTATTTT.

This clonotype showed up just a few times. A junction end diverges from the germline sequence, so it may reflect a read error. This rearrangement joins TRBV12-3 or TRBV12-4 to TRBJ2-5; TRBD2 might be the D (5 bases). The CDR3 is 12 residues long. Here the CDR3 DNA reads TGTGCCAGCGGTTTGAGGGAAGAGACCCAGTACTTC. This translates into CASGLREETQYF.

The chain combines TRBV5-1 with TRBJ2-6; TRBD1 is a possible D gene (6 bases). This CDR3 spans 16 amino acids. V lost 4 bases to trimming and J lost 2 bases, with 13 bases between them. The germline V gene encodes CDR1 SGHRS and CDR2 YFSETQ. DNA for the CDR3: TGCGCCAGCAGCAACCGGGACATAGCTGGGGCCAACGTCCTGACTTTC. This translates into CASSNRDIAGANVLTF.

This clonotype was picked up a small number of times. The chain couples TRBV10-3 to TRBJ1-1; the D is unclear. V dropped 0 bases and J dropped 1 base, with 6 bases sitting between them. Germline loops: CDR1 ENHRY, CDR2 SYGVKD. The length of the CDR3 is 14 residues. CDR3 coding DNA: TGTGCCATCAGTGAGTCCCCGCAGAACACTGAAGCTTTCTTT. The encoded protein is CAISESPQNTEAFF.

The chain recombines TRBV7-9 with TRBJ2-3; 9 nucleotides align to TRBD1. The trim removed 5 bases at V and 6 bases at J, leaving 9 bases unmatched. Per germline, CDR1 SEHNR and CDR2 FQNEAQ (reference sequence). The CDR3 consists of 15 residues. The CDR3 nucleotides are TGTGCCAGCAGCCCGGGACAGGGAGGTTGGGATACGCAGTATTTT. This gives the protein CASSPGQGGWDTQYF.

The table lists this clonotype with a few counts. The chain uses TRBV10-3 and TRBJ2-3, with TRBD2 matching over 11 bases. Germline assignment: CDR1 ENHRY and CDR2 SYGVKD. V gave up 3 bases and J gave up 2 bases; unmatched junction bases: 4. This CDR3 contains 16 residues. CDR3 nucleotide sequence: TGTGCCATCAGTGATCTAGCGGGAGGATCCACAGATACGCAGTATTTT. It encodes CAISDLAGGSTDTQYF.

The chain is built from TRBV6-2 or TRBV6-3 and TRBJ2-3; D is possibly TRBD1 (6 bases). V lost 0 bases to trimming and J lost 11 bases, with 15 bases between them. The CDR3 sequence is 14 residues long. Germline V CDR1 and CDR2: MNHEY, SVGEGT. The CDR3 bases are TGTGCCAGCAGTTACTCCCCCCGTCAGGGGAGGCAGTATTTT. Translated, it gives CASSYSPRQGRQYF.

The gene calls are TRBV6-1 and TRBJ2-7, with 9 bases fitting TRBD2. The CDR3 consists of 16 residues. From germline, CDR1 is MNHNS and CDR2 SASEGT. V shed 8 bases and J 6 bases; nucleotides not matched to a gene: 17. The CDR3 DNA reads TGTGCCAGCTTTCGGCGGGAGGGCAGGAGGGAGAGCGAGCAGTACTTC. It specifies CASFRREGRRESEQYF.

This clonotype came up many times. The CDR3 region is CAISEGLAGIAQETQYF. In nucleotides, the CDR3 is TGTGCCATCAGTGAAGGACTAGCGGGGATCGCGCAAGAGACCCAGTACTTC. This chain connects TRBV10-3 to TRBJ2-5, with 12 nucleotides matching TRBD2. CDR3 length: 17 amino acids. The V gene end was trimmed by 3 bases and the J gene end by 2 bases; junction bases not matched to a gene: 7. Germline loops: CDR1 ENHRY, CDR2 SYGVKD.

This clonotype was counted a few times. The chain employs TRBV11-2 and TRBJ2-5; 13 bases are shared with TRBD2. The CDR3 is made up of 18 amino acids. Losses at the gene ends were 1 base for V and 4 bases for J; bases not matched to a gene: 9. Germline V CDR1 and CDR2: SGHAT, FQNNGV. The CDR3 DNA is TGTGCCAGCAGCTTAGGTTCACTAGCGGGAGGGAAGGGAGAGACCCAGTACTTC. As protein: CASSLGSLAGGKGETQYF. The variable domain in full, with the rest retrieved from reference TRBV11-2 and TRBJ2-5, is EAGVAQSPRYKIIEKRQSVAFWCNPISGHATLYWYQQILGQGPKLLIQFQNNGVVDDSQLPKDRFSAERLKGVDSTLKIQPAKLEDSAVYLCASSLGSLAGGKGETQYFGPGTRLLVL.

The chain uses TRBV20-1 and TRBJ1-2; tentative D call: TRBD1 (5 bases). Trimming removed 4 bases at V and 5 bases at J, with 17 bases between. The CDR3 has 14 amino acids. Germline V gene lookup returns CDR1 DFQATT and CDR2 SNEGSKA (reference sequence). CDR3 residues: CSATRDGGGYGYTF. In DNA, the CDR3 is TGCAGTGCTACTAGGGACGGCGGAGGGTATGGCTACACCTTC.

The chain carries TRBV7-9 and TRBJ2-7; a possible D gene is TRBD2 (5 bases). The CDR3 extends over 14 amino acids. The V end lost 1 base, the J end lost 4 bases, and 11 bases lay between the germline ends. From germline, CDR1 is SEHNR and CDR2 FQNEAQ (reference sequence). The CDR3 DNA sequence: TGTGCCAGCAGCTTAGGCTGGAGAGGGTACGAGCAGTACTTC. Its translation is CASSLGWRGYEQYF. The full variable domain, in which reference TRBV7-9 and TRBJ2-7 provide the parts outside the CDR3, is DTGVSQNPRHKITKRGQNVTFRCDPISEHNRLYWYRQTLGQGPEFLTYFQNEAQLEKSRLLSDRFSAERPKGSFSTLEIQRTEQGDSAMYLCASSLGWRGYEQYFGPGTRLTVT.

The CDR3, as DNA: TGTGCCAGCAGCGTAGGAGGAGGGGACTACGAGCAGTACTTC. Its protein product is CASSVGGGDYEQYF. The chain employs TRBV9 and TRBJ2-7; possibly TRBD2 for D (6 bases). The V and J ends lost 0 bases and 3 bases respectively, with 10 bases between them. The CDR3 is made up of 14 amino acids. CDR1 is SGDLS and CDR2 is YYNGEE in the germline V gene.

The V and J genes are TRBV28 and TRBJ2-2; TRBD2 matches 9 bases. The germline V gene has CDR1 MDHEN and CDR2 SYDVKM. The trim removed 4 bases at V and 4 bases at J, leaving 16 bases unmatched. The CDR3 is 19 amino acids. CDR3 in DNA: TGTGCCAGCAGTTCTCCGGAGCCCTCCGGCGGGAGGGCCACCGGGGAGCTGTTTTTT. It codes for CASSSPEPSGGRATGELFF.

There are a few counts of this clonotype. The chain combines TRBV6-5 with TRBJ1-1; TRBD1 agrees at 7 bases. Germline CDR1 reads MNHEY; CDR2 reads SVGAGI. The CDR3 covers 16 residues. V shed 2 bases, J shed 4 bases, and the junction held 10 bases outside the gene matches. The CDR3 region is CASSYLGDSTGTEAFF. CDR3 sequence (DNA): TGTGCCAGCAGTTACCTTGGGGACAGTACGGGCACTGAAGCTTTCTTT.

Only a few counts were recorded for this clonotype. The chain has TRBV20-1 and TRBJ2-7; 9 nucleotides line up with TRBD1. In germline, CDR1 is DFQATT, CDR2 SNEGSKA (reference sequence). The CDR3 loop spans 14 amino acids. V was clipped by 2 bases and J by 5 bases; unmatched bases: 7. The CDR3 protein is CSARRGTGSNEQYF. As DNA, the CDR3 is TGCAGTGCTAGAAGGGGGACAGGGAGTAACGAGCAGTACTTC.

The chain uses TRBV20-1 and TRBJ2-7; possible D gene TRBD2, 7 bases. Trimming stripped 1 base from V and 2 bases from J, with 12 bases between. The CDR3 runs to 14 residues. CDR1 and CDR2 from the germline V gene are DFQATT and SNEGSKA (reference sequence). Here the CDR3 reads CSARGGGVTYEQYF. The CDR3 nucleotides are TGCAGTGCTAGAGGAGGGGGGGTTACCTACGAGCAGTACTTC.

In this sample, this clonotype turned up a few times. This sequence joins TRBV27 and TRBJ2-1, with 9 bases matching TRBD1. The CDR3 contains 16 residues. The J segment lost 3 bases and the V segment lost 5 bases, leaving 8 bases of the junction unmatched. Germline V CDR1 and CDR2: MNHEY, SMNVEV (reference sequence). This chain's CDR3 is CASSTLTGGRYNEQFF. DNA of the CDR3: TGTGCCAGCAGTACTCTAACAGGGGGCCGCTACAATGAGCAGTTCTTC.

This clonotype was seen a few times. The chain recombines TRBV9 with TRBJ1-2, with 9 nucleotides matching TRBD1. CDR3 length: 15 amino acids. V dropped 4 bases and J dropped 3; count of bases not matched to a gene: 7. Germline V CDR1 and CDR2: SGDLS, YYNGEE. The CDR3 reads CASSSTGQGDYGYTF. CDR3 bases: TGTGCCAGCAGCTCAACGGGACAGGGTGACTATGGCTACACCTTC.